The 9 T cell receptor beta chains given below trace back to one sample, sequenced in a study of T cell changes during pregnancy in multiple sclerosis. TCRdb's copy holds only in-frame clones and misses some; the assay was immunoSEQ multiplex PCR. The sample records 70,000 to 90,000 clones, roughly 93% being singletons. Sequencing used peripheral blood, obtained in the first trimester of pregnancy. Every receptor here comes from a female donor with multiple sclerosis, enrolled in a pregnancy study.

The J gene is TRBJ1-2, the V gene TRBV6-5; D is possibly TRBD1 (6 bases). CDR1 and CDR2 (germline): MNHEY, SVGAGI. The CDR3 has 16 amino acids. V was shortened by 6 bases and J by 2 bases, with 19 bases between the two germline ends. The CDR3 protein is CASSYRFLRGNYGYTF. The CDR3 DNA sequence: TGTGCCAGCAGCTACAGGTTCCTCAGGGGAAACTATGGCTACACCTTC.

This clone came up once. The chain has TRBV30 and TRBJ1-2; 11 bases are a match to TRBD1. The germline CDR1 and CDR2 sequences are GTSNPN and SVGIG (reference sequence). The CDR3 sequence is 13 residues long. V lost 1 base, J lost 7 bases, and 2 bases stayed unmatched. The DNA for the CDR3 is TGTGCCTGGAGTGGGGGGACAGGGGGTGGCTACACCTTC. This gives the protein CAWSGGTGGGYTF.

This clone appeared a single time. This chain connects TRBV7-6 to TRBJ2-1; 14 bases match TRBD2. Germline CDR1 and CDR2: SGHVS and FNYEAQ. With 2 bases clipped from V and 5 bases from J, the junction kept 2 bases outside the gene matches. The CDR3 is 16 residues long. CDR3 residues: CASSLSTSGGDNEQFF. DNA for the CDR3: TGTGCCAGCAGCTTATCGACTAGCGGGGGGGACAATGAGCAGTTCTTC.

The V call is TRBV5-1, the J call TRBJ2-7; the D is unclear. CDR1 SGHRS and CDR2 YFSETQ come from the germline V gene. V was cut by 1 base and J by 4 bases, with 6 bases left in between. This CDR3 region has 12 residues. CDR3 DNA sequence: TGCGCCAGCAGCTTGACACCATACGAGCAGTACTTC. It encodes CASSLTPYEQYF.

The V call is TRBV12-5, the J call TRBJ2-2; D unclear. Trimming left V 6 bases short and J 0 bases short, with 5 bases between. Per the germline V gene, CDR1 is LGHNT and CDR2 is FRNRAP. The CDR3 totals 13 residues. CDR3 region: CASGSSNTGELFF. CDR3 sequence (DNA): TGTGCTAGTGGCTCTTCGAACACCGGGGAGCTGTTTTTT.

V and J are TRBV7-3 and TRBJ2-7; D perhaps matches TRBD2 (7 bases). The CDR3 length is 15 residues. Trimming pared 5 bases from V and 3 bases from J, leaving 17 bases between. The germline V gene encodes CDR1 SGHTA and CDR2 FQGTGA. The CDR3 region has the DNA TGTGCCAGCAGCCAATGGGGAGGGGGTAACTACGAGCAGTACTTC. Translated: CASSQWGGGNYEQYF.

This chain uses TRBV5-4 with TRBJ2-5; possibly TRBD2 for D (5 bases). Between the trimmed V and J ends, which lost 3 bases and 2 bases, there was a span of 11 bases. The CDR3 sequence is 14 residues long. Germline-derived CDR1 and CDR2 are SGHNT and YYREEE (reference sequence). This CDR3 reads CASSSFSGQETQYF. As DNA, the CDR3 is TGTGCCAGCAGCTCCTTTTCGGGACAAGAGACCCAGTACTTC.

This chain joins TRBV7-2 and TRBJ1-5, with a weak D call TRBD1 (5 bases). The CDR3 is 14 residues long. Germline V lookup: CDR1 SGHTA, CDR2 FQGNSA. V dropped 5 bases and J dropped 3 bases, with 11 bases sitting between them. CDR3 sequence: CASSQGTLNQPQHF. CDR3 coding DNA: TGTGCCAGCAGCCAGGGTACTCTCAATCAGCCCCAGCATTTT.

The chain links TRBV2 to TRBJ1-5; TRBD1 is a possible D gene (6 bases). CDR3 length: 17 amino acids. In germline, CDR1 is SNHLY, CDR2 FYNNEI. Trimming cost V 5 bases and J 0 bases, with 17 bases left between them. This chain's CDR3 is CASSLTRTVDSNQPQHF. The CDR3 bases are TGTGCCAGCAGTCTAACCCGGACAGTTGATAGCAATCAGCCCCAGCATTTT.